Below, 12 T cell receptor beta chains from the same sample are listed, as sequenced in a study of control samples from healthy donors and cancer patients. TCRdb's copy holds only in-frame clones and misses some; the assay was immunoSEQ multiplex PCR. The sample contains approximately 82,000 clones, roughly 93% of which appear only once. Input material: PBMCs. The receptors were sampled from a middle-aged woman with lung cancer.

The DNA of the CDR3 is TGCGCCAGCAGCCCTAGCGGGGGCCCGAACACCGGGGAGCTGTTTTTT. It encodes CASSPSGGPNTGELFF. The gene calls are TRBV4-1 and TRBJ2-2; 10 nucleotides align to TRBD2. The ends lost 4 bases at V and 0 bases at J; junction bases unmatched: 2. CDR3 length equals 16 residues. The V gene's germline CDR1 is MGHRA and CDR2 YSYEKL.

This clone appeared a single time. V usage is TRBV25-1 and J usage is TRBJ2-7; 9 bases line up with TRBD1. CDR1 and CDR2 from the germline V gene are MGHDK and SYGVNS. This CDR3 is 12 amino acids long. Trimming took 10 bases from V and 7 from J; bases not matched to a gene: 8. CDR3 sequence: CAIAQGAGEQYF. The CDR3 DNA reads as TGTGCCATCGCACAGGGGGCTGGGGAGCAGTACTTC.

This clone was observed once. This chain connects TRBV5-5 to TRBJ1-3; no definite D call. This CDR3 spans 15 amino acids. Germline CDR1 reads SGHKS; CDR2 reads YYEKEE (reference sequence). V lost 4 bases, J lost 0 bases, and 11 bases lay in between. CDR3 nucleotides: TGTGCCAGCAGCGTAACCCTGGGCTCTGGAAACACCATATATTTT. Encoded protein: CASSVTLGSGNTIYF.

V usage is TRBV19 and J usage is TRBJ1-5; D is unresolved. V was trimmed by 3 bases and J by 7 bases, leaving 10 bases between them. From germline, CDR1 is LNHDA and CDR2 SQIVND (reference sequence). There are 13 residues in the CDR3. The CDR3: CASSISGKQPQHF. In DNA form, the CDR3 reads TGTGCCAGTAGTATTTCGGGGAAACAGCCCCAGCATTTT.

For the CDR3, the DNA is TGTGCCAGCAGTCCCCCAGGGAACACTGAAGCTTTCTTT. As protein: CASSPPGNTEAFF. The J gene is TRBJ1-1, the V gene TRBV27; D not certain. V was pared by 5 bases and J by 1 base, with 8 bases between. The germline V gene has CDR1 MNHEY and CDR2 SMNVEV (reference sequence). The CDR3 sequence is 13 residues long.

The CDR3 protein is CASSPFAQANSGNTIYF. CDR3 nucleotide sequence: TGTGCCAGCTCACCATTTGCTCAGGCCAACTCTGGAAACACCATATATTTT. The chain recombines TRBV18 with TRBJ1-3, with no clear D. V dropped 2 bases and J dropped 0 bases, with 14 bases sitting between them. The CDR3 is 17 residues long. The germline V gene has CDR1 KGHSH and CDR2 LQKENI. Complete variable domain (other parts from reference TRBV18 and TRBJ1-3): NAGVMQNPRHLVRRRGQEARLRCSPMKGHSHVYWYRQLPEEGLKFMVYLQKENIIDESGMPKERFSAEFPKEGPSILRIQQVVRGDSAAYFCASSPFAQANSGNTIYFGEGSWLTVV.

The chain combines TRBV6-5 with TRBJ2-7; 10 bases match TRBD1. CDR3 length equals 13 residues. CDR1 is MNHEY, CDR2 SVGAGI, per germline. The V gene end was trimmed by 8 bases and the J gene end by 4 bases; junction bases not matched to a gene: 5. The DNA for the CDR3 is TGTGCCAGCGTTCCGGGACAGGGGTACGAGCAGTACTTC. Its translation: CASVPGQGYEQYF.

V and J are TRBV11-3 and TRBJ1-6; D remains ambiguous. Germline assignment: CDR1 SGHNT and CDR2 YENEEA. Trimming took 3 bases from V and 7 from J, leaving 13 bases between them. The CDR3 sequence is 15 residues long. CDR3 protein: CASSFSYKQNSPLHF. Written as DNA, the CDR3 is TGTGCCAGCAGCTTCAGTTACAAACAAAATTCACCCCTCCACTTT.

This sequence joins TRBV11-3 and TRBJ1-2, with a tentative D call TRBD1 (6 bases). In germline, CDR1 is SGHNT, CDR2 YENEEA. V gave up 5 bases and J gave up 7 bases, with 11 bases separating them. The CDR3 is made up of 12 amino acids. The CDR3 sequence: CASSRTEPGYTF. CDR3 DNA: TGTGCCAGCAGCCGGACAGAACCTGGCTACACCTTC.

This chain joins TRBV2 and TRBJ1-1; D gene uncertain. V lost 2 bases and J lost 4, with 14 bases in between. This CDR3 region has 15 residues. The germline CDR1 and CDR2 sequences are SNHLY and FYNNEI. CDR3 sequence: CASSESWGRATEAFF. CDR3 bases: TGTGCCAGCAGTGAATCATGGGGAAGGGCCACTGAAGCTTTCTTT.

The CDR3 nucleotides are TGTGCCAGCAGCCCGAACAGGGGAATAAGCACAGATACGCAGTATTTT. It yields the protein CASSPNRGISTDTQYF. The V and J genes are TRBV7-6 and TRBJ2-3, with 7 nucleotides matching TRBD1. V dropped 5 bases and J dropped 0; count of bases not matched to a gene: 8. CDR3 length equals 16 residues. CDR1 and CDR2 (germline): SGHVS, FNYEAQ.

The chain recombines TRBV11-2 with TRBJ1-6, with D maybe TRBD1 (5 bases). Per germline, CDR1 SGHAT and CDR2 FQNNGV. With 5 bases removed from V and 9 bases from J, the gap between germline ends came to 23 bases. The CDR3 is 17 amino acids. CDR3 DNA sequence: TGTGCCAGCAGCCAAGAAGCCGGGACGTCCTGGGGTTCACCCCTCCACTTT. Translated: CASSQEAGTSWGSPLHF.